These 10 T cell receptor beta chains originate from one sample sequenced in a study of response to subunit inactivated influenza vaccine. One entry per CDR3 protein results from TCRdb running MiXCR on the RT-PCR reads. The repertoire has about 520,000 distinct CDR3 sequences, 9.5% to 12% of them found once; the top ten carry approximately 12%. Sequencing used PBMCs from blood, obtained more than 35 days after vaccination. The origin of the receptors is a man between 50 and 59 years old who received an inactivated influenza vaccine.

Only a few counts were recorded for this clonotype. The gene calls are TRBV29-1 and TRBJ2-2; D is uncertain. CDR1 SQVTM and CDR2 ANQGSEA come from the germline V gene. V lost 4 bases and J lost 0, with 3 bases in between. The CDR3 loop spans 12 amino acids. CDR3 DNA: TGCAGCGTTGCCACGAACACCGGGGAGCTGTTTTTT. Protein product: CSVATNTGELFF.

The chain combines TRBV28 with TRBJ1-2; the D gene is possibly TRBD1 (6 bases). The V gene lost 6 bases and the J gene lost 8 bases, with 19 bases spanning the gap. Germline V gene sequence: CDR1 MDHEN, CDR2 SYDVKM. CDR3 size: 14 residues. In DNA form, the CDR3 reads TGTGCCAGCAGATTCGGTCAGGGGAAAGAGGGCTACACCTTC. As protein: CASRFGQGKEGYTF.

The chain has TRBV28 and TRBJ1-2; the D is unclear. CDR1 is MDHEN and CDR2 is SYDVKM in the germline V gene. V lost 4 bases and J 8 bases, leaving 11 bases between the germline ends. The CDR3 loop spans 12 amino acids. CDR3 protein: CASSSPPAGYTF. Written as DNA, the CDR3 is TGTGCCAGCAGTTCCCCCCCGGCGGGCTACACCTTC.

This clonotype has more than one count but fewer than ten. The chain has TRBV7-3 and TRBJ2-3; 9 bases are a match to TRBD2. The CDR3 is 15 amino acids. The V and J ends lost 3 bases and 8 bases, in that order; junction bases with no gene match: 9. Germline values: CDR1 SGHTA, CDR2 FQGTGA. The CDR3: CASSLNAGGLGTQYF. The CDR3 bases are TGTGCCAGCAGCTTGAACGCGGGAGGGTTAGGTACGCAGTATTTT. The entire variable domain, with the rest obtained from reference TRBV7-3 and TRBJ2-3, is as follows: GAGVSQTPSNKVTEKGKYVELRCDPISGHTALYWYRQSLGQGPEFLIYFQGTGAADDSGLPNDRFFAVRPEGSVSTLKIQRTERGDSAVYLCASSLNAGGLGTQYFGPGTRLTVL.

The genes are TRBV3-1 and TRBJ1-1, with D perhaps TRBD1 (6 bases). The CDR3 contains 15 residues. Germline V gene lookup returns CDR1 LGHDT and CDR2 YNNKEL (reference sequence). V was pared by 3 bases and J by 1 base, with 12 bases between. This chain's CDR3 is CASSQTGTQNTEAFF. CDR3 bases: TGTGCCAGCAGCCAGACCGGGACACAGAACACTGAAGCTTTCTTT.

The CDR3 DNA reads as TGTGCCAGCAGCCAAGATCCCAACTCCTACGAGCAGTACTTC. Amino acid sequence: CASSQDPNSYEQYF. The V gene is TRBV4-2, the J gene TRBJ2-7; D is uncertain. The CDR3 has 14 amino acids. Per germline, CDR1 LGHNA and CDR2 YNFKEQ. Trimming cost V 0 bases and J 0 bases, with 6 bases left between them.

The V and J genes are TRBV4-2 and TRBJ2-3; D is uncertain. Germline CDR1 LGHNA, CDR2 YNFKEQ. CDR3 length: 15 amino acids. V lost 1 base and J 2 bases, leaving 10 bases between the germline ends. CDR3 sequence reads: CASSQGPPLTDTQYF. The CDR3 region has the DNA TGTGCCAGCAGCCAAGGGCCTCCCCTCACAGATACGCAGTATTTT.

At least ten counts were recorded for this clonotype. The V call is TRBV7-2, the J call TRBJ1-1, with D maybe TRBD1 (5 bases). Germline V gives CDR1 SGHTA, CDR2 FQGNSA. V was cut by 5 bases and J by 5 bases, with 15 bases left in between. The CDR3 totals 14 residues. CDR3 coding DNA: TGTGCCAGCAGCCCGGCTGGGGGGGGGACTGAAGCTTTCTTT. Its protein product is CASSPAGGGTEAFF.

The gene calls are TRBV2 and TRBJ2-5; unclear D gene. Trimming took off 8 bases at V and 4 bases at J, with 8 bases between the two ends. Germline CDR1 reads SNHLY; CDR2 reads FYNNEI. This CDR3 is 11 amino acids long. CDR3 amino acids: CASYMSETQYF. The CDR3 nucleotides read TGTGCCAGCTATATGTCAGAGACCCAGTACTTC.

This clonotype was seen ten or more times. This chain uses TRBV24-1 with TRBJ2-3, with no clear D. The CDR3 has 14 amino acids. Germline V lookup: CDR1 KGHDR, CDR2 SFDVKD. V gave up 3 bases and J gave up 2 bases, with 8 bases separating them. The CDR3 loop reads CATSDAGPTDTQYF. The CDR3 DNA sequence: TGTGCCACCAGTGATGCTGGTCCCACAGATACGCAGTATTTT.